This TCR beta chain was sequenced in a study of tumor-infiltrating lymphocytes in primary liver carcinoma. About the study: Surgeons resected the patients' primary liver carcinomas. Study-level findings and limits: Lower overlap was observed for tumor-adjacent and tumor-blood pairs relative to tumor region pairs.

Total RNA amounting to 500 ng was the source from which TCR beta cDNA was made with a constant-region primer. Three nested multiplex PCR rounds, a slightly modified ARM-PCR, produced the libraries for TCR beta. In the first two PCR rounds, TRBV1-TRBV30 forward primers were paired with a C-beta reverse primer, and each round lasted approximately 10 cycles. TCRdb processed the multiplex PCR reads anew with MiXCR; each CDR3 protein has one entry. The sample yields about 310,000 distinct CDR3 sequences, around three fifths seen once. The CDR3 extends over 17 amino acids. CDR1 is LGHNA, CDR2 YNFKEQ, per germline. Trimming pared 1 base from V and 3 bases from J, leaving 16 bases between. Concerning this clonotype: What it binds is not known.

Out of unsorted whole blood came the blood RNA, and germline DNA was extracted as well. Chronic HBV infection, untreated so far, was present in the patients. The V gene is TRBV4-2, the J gene TRBJ2-1, with a weak D call TRBD2 (6 bases). The clonotype was recovered from a woman in her 30s with primary liver carcinoma and hepatitis B virus infection. The sequencing sample was made of peripheral blood. CDR3 coding DNA: TGTGCCAGCAGCCAAGTCATCCTAGCGCCAGACTACAATGAGCAGTTCTTC. Translating gives CASSQVILAPDYNEQFF.